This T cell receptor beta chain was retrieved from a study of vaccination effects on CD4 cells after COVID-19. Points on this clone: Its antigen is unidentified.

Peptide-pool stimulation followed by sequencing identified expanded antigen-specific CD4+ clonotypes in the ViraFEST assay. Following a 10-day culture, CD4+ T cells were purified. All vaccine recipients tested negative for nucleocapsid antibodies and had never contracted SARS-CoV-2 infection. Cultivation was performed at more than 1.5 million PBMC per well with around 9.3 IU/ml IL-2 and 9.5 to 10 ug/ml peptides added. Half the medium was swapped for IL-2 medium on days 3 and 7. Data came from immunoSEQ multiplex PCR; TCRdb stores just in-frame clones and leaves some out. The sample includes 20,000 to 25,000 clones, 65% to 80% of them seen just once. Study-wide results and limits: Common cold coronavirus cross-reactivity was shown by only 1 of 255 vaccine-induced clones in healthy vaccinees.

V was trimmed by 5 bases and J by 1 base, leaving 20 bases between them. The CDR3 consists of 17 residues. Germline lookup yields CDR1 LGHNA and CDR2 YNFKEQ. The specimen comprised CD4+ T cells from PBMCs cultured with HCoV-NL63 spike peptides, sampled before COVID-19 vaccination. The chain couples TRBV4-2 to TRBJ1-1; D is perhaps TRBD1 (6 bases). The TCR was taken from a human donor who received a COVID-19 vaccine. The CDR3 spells CASSTSEAGVGNTEAFF. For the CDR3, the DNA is TGTGCCAGCAGCACAAGCGAGGCAGGGGTAGGGAACACTGAAGCTTTCTTT.